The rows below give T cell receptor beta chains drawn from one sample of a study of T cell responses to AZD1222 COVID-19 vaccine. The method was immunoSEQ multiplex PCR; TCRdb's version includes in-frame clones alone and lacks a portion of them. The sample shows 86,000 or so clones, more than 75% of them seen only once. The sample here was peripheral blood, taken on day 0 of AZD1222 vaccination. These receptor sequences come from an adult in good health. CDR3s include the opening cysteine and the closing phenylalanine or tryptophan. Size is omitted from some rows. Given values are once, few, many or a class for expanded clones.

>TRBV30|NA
CAWSTRGREKLFF
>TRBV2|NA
CASGTSGFSTDTQYF
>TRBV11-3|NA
CASSLSRVADTQYF
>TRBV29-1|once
CSVDSRGQGYEQYF
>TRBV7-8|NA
CASSTPGLAGPSTDTQYF
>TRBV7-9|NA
CASSPEGYNEQFF
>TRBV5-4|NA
CASSLERTGAYEQYF
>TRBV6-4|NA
CASILPGTGQVINEKLFF
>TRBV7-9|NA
CASSGDTGDQPQHF
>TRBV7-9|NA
CASSLTRNRNTEAFF
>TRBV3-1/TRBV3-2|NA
CASSQGGVGYGYTF
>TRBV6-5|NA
CASSYSSSLPDTIYF
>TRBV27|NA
CASSLRRGANSPLHF
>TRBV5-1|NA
CASSPRGAGPSYEQYF
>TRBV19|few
CASSTPQGGRTEAFF
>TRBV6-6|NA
CASGGRQETQYF
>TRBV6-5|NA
CASSPDRGSTEAFF
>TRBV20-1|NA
CSATRGNGKYF
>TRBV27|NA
CASSHKSSGNTGELFF
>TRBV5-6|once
CASSLRGANTGELFF
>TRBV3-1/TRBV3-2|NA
CASSQDRRTGAFF
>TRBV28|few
CASTRTSGRAREQYF
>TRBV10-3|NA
CAISYRENYGYTF
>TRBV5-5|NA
CASRNRPDWDTQYF
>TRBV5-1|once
CASSQENTEAFF
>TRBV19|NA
CASSISVNSGNTIYF
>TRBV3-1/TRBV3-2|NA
CASSQGTENTGELFF
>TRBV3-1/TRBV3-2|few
CASSQDFRRSYNEQFF
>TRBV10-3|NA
CAIRRQKGQGVANTEAFF
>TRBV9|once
CASSVVGGSNQETQYF
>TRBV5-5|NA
CASSLQGSPSEKLFF
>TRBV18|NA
CASSPPGTGLYEQYF
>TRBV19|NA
CASGTGGNTIYF
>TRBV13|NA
CASSLGGLYTEAFF
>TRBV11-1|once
CASSPGGGWDTEAFF
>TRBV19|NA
CASSIQAQAMNTEAFF
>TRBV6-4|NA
CASSPGASTEAFF
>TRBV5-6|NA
CASSRGQVREAEAFF
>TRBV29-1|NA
CSVEFRGWDGYTF
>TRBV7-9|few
CASSYPEVTYGYTF
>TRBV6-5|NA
CASSLKDLSYEQYF
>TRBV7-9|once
CASSFTADPTEAFF
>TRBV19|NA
CASSISGTGSGQPQHF
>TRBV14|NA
CASSPGTSYGYTF
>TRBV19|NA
CASSMGDLPYEQYF
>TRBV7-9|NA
CASRRHLGDSSTDTQYF
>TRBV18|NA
CASSPSNTDTQYF
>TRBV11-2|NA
CASSLGRDNPYEQYF
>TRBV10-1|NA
CASSVAGGSSYNEQFF
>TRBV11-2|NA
CASSLDTEDGYTF
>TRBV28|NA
CASSTGPRNEQFF
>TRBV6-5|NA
CASSSGRVQHF